A single T cell receptor (beta chain) is shown here with its context. This sample is drawn from a study of T cells in Graves' hyperthyroidism and ophthalmopathy. Researchers amplified the TCR beta CDR3 regions from RNA transcripts. The TCR CDR3 first-round RT-PCR relied on the HTBI primer set. One entry per CDR3 protein, called by TCRdb with MiXCR from the multiplex PCR reads. The table shows roughly 700,000 distinct CDR3 sequences, with approximately 36% occurring only once. Germline CDR1 and CDR2: DFQATT and SNEGSKA (reference sequence). The CDR3 extends over 14 amino acids. With V trimmed by 5 bases and J by 7 bases, 9 bases remained unmatched.

V and J are TRBV20-1 and TRBJ1-4; TRBD1 agrees at 8 bases. Material for sequencing was blood. The clonotype comes from a woman between 40 and 50 years old with Graves' hyperthyroidism. As DNA, the CDR3 is TGCAGTGCTCGACCTGGACAGGGAATTGAAAAACTGTTTTTT. Protein product: CSARPGQGIEKLFF.